The rows below give T cell receptor beta chains drawn from one sample of a study of T cell responses to AZD1222 COVID-19 vaccine. Sequencing used immunoSEQ multiplex PCR; TCRdb keeps in-frame clones, though not all of them. Among 50,000 to 70,000 clones listed, 86% were seen once. The sample in question was peripheral blood, obtained 28 days after the second AZD1222 dose. Receptors originate from an adult who received the AZD1222 COVID-19 vaccine. CDR3s include the opening cysteine and the closing phenylalanine or tryptophan. A D gene is named only where the DNA matches it firmly. Clone size is not always given. Where it is, it says once, few, many or a class for expanded clones.

j_call	v_call	d_call	clone_size	cdr3_aa	cdr3_nt
TRBJ1-1	TRBV6-5	TRBD1	.	CASSPDRGRGEAFF	TGTGCCAGCAGTCCGGACAGGGGGCGCGGTGAAGCTTTCTTT
TRBJ2-5	TRBV24-1	.	.	CATSDPGNFQYF	TGTGCCACCAGTGACCCAGGAAATTTCCAGTACTTC
TRBJ1-2	TRBV18	.	.	CASSPIPTGTGYTF	TGTGCCAGCTCACCAATACCTACAGGGACTGGCTACACCTTC
TRBJ1-2	TRBV28	.	.	CASSSGGSDNYGYTF	TGTGCCAGCAGTTCGGGTGGTTCGGATAACTATGGCTACACCTTC
TRBJ2-2	TRBV13	.	.	CASSPRQEVRTGELFF	TGTGCCAGCAGCCCCCGACAGGAGGTTAGGACCGGGGAGCTGTTTTTT
TRBJ1-2	TRBV29-1	TRBD1	.	CSVDRSGGAGGYTF	TGCAGCGTTGATCGCTCAGGGGGCGCGGGCGGCTACACCTTC
TRBJ2-5	TRBV7-3	.	.	CASSLSYRETQYF	TGTGCCAGCAGCTTGTCTTACCGGGAGACCCAGTACTTC
TRBJ2-7	TRBV28	.	.	CASNILRDRGGSYEQYF	TGTGCCAGCAACATTCTCCGGGACCGAGGTGGGAGCTACGAGCAGTACTTC
TRBJ2-3	TRBV2	TRBD2	.	CATTSGDSTDTQYF	TGTGCCACGACTAGCGGGGACAGCACAGATACGCAGTATTTT
TRBJ2-5	TRBV3-1/TRBV3-2	.	.	CASSQDTGALKETQYF	TGTGCCAGCAGCCAAGATACCGGGGCTCTTAAAGAGACCCAGTACTTC
TRBJ1-1	TRBV30	TRBD1	.	CAWKAGGGTEAFF	TGTGCCTGGAAGGCAGGGGGAGGCACTGAAGCTTTCTTT
TRBJ2-7	TRBV29-1	.	.	CSVEKRGTSNYEQYF	TGCAGCGTTGAAAAACGAGGGACAAGCAATTACGAGCAGTACTTC
TRBJ1-1	TRBV18	TRBD1	.	CASSPDRVYTEAFF	TGTGCCAGCTCACCGGACAGGGTATACACTGAAGCTTTCTTT
TRBJ1-4	TRBV6-1	TRBD1	.	CASTGTGFEKLFF	TGTGCCAGCACCGGGACAGGGTTTGAAAAACTGTTTTTT
TRBJ2-2	TRBV5-6	.	once	CASSWARRTGELFF	TGTGCCAGCAGCTGGGCCCGGCGCACCGGGGAGCTGTTTTTT
TRBJ1-1	TRBV28	.	few	CASSYKQNTEAFF	TGTGCCAGCAGCTATAAACAGAACACTGAAGCTTTCTTT
TRBJ2-1	TRBV19	TRBD2	.	CASSLAGGPNEQFF	TGTGCCAGTAGTCTAGCGGGGGGGCCCAATGAGCAGTTCTTC
TRBJ1-4	TRBV9	.	.	CASSATGSLSEKLFF	TGTGCCAGCAGCGCGACAGGTAGCCTTAGTGAAAAACTGTTTTTT
TRBJ1-2	TRBV3-1/TRBV3-2	.	.	CASSRLQTNYGYTF	TGTGCCAGCAGCCGTCTGCAAACTAACTATGGCTACACCTTC
TRBJ2-1	TRBV28	TRBD1	.	CASTLLGQVGNEQFF	TGTGCCAGCACCCTACTCGGACAGGTGGGGAATGAGCAGTTCTTC
TRBJ1-3	TRBV28	.	.	CASRTPGGASSGNTIYF	TGTGCCAGCAGAACCCCCGGAGGGGCGAGCTCTGGAAACACCATATATTTT
TRBJ1-6	TRBV3-1/TRBV3-2	.	once	CASSPGIRQGNSPLHF	TGTGCCAGCAGCCCGGGGATACGGCAGGGGAATTCACCCCTCCACTTT
TRBJ1-1	TRBV5-1	.	.	CASSLRGGGSNTEAFF	TGCGCCAGCAGCTTGCGGGGGGGCGGGTCGAACACTGAAGCTTTCTTT
TRBJ2-3	TRBV5-1	.	.	CASSLVGTDTQYF	TGCGCCAGCAGCTTGGTCGGCACAGATACGCAGTATTTT
TRBJ1-2	TRBV29-1	TRBD1	.	CSVDRGRWGYTF	TGCAGCGTAGACAGGGGGCGATGGGGCTACACCTTC
TRBJ2-5	TRBV2	.	.	CASRRRQETQYF	TGTGCCAGCAGGCGAAGACAAGAGACCCAGTACTTC
TRBJ2-1	TRBV21-1	.	.	CASSCPTPTSGGRGNEQFF	TGTGCCAGCAGCTGCCCAACCCCTACTAGCGGGGGCCGTGGCAATGAGCAGTTCTTC
TRBJ1-1	TRBV28	.	.	CASSFLRAKAFF	TGTGCCAGCAGTTTCCTCAGGGCTAAAGCTTTCTTT
TRBJ1-5	TRBV28	.	.	CASSTGFSQPQHF	TGTGCCAGCAGCACAGGGTTCTCTCAGCCCCAGCATTTT
TRBJ2-1	TRBV5-3	TRBD1	.	CARSLDRTGCDEQFF	TGTGCCAGAAGCTTGGACCGGACAGGGTGCGATGAGCAGTTCTTC
TRBJ1-1	TRBV7-2	TRBD1	.	CASSTQGSGPWKNTEAFF	TGTGCCAGCAGCACACAGGGGTCGGGGCCATGGAAAAACACTGAAGCTTTCTTT
TRBJ1-1	TRBV7-9	.	.	CASSSKILQAFF	TGTGCCAGCAGCTCGAAGATTCTCCAAGCTTTCTTT
TRBJ2-7	TRBV28	TRBD1	.	CASTSRAGGWIEQYF	TGTGCCAGCACCTCACGTGCAGGGGGCTGGATCGAGCAGTACTTC
TRBJ1-3	TRBV7-2	TRBD1	.	CASSLSRGVNTIYF	TGTGCCAGCAGCTTAAGCAGGGGGGTAAACACCATATATTTT
TRBJ1-2	TRBV28	TRBD1	.	CASSAAYRGGGYTF	TGTGCCAGCAGCGCTGCCTACAGGGGGGGAGGCTACACCTTC
TRBJ1-5	TRBV28	.	.	CASRELGLSNQPQHF	TGTGCCAGCAGGGAACTTGGCCTTAGCAATCAGCCCCAGCATTTT
TRBJ2-1	TRBV9	.	few	CASSPGGRIYNEQFF	TGTGCCAGCAGCCCCGGGGGGCGAATCTACAATGAGCAGTTCTTC
TRBJ2-1	TRBV5-4	.	.	CASSLGGRGSYNEQFF	TGTGCCAGCAGCTTGGGAGGCAGGGGCTCCTACAATGAGCAGTTCTTC
TRBJ1-3	TRBV7-2	TRBD1	.	CASSSPGTGSTGNTIYF	TGTGCCAGCAGCTCCCCCGGGACAGGGTCTACAGGAAACACCATATATTTT
TRBJ2-3	TRBV6-5	TRBD2	.	CASSYMSSGDTQYF	TGTGCCAGCAGTTACATGTCTAGCGGAGATACGCAGTATTTT
TRBJ1-2	TRBV6-5	.	.	CASSYDGQQGYTF	TGTGCCAGCAGTTATGATGGACAGCAGGGCTACACCTTC
TRBJ1-2	TRBV2	TRBD1	.	CASSEDRVLRGYTF	TGTGCCAGCAGTGAGGACAGGGTGTTAAGGGGCTACACCTTC
TRBJ1-2	TRBV19	.	.	CASSPVGRANYGYTF	TGTGCCAGTAGTCCCGTAGGGCGGGCTAACTATGGCTACACCTTC
TRBJ1-6	TRBV25-1	.	.	CASSEKSPLHF	TGTGCCAGCAGTGAAAAGTCACCCCTCCACTTT
TRBJ2-1	TRBV6-2/TRBV6-3	TRBD2	.	CASSYWLAGGGDEQFF	TGTGCCAGCAGTTACTGGCTAGCGGGAGGAGGTGATGAGCAGTTCTTC
TRBJ1-5	TRBV7-9	TRBD1	.	CASSFGTGLQPQHF	TGTGCCAGCAGCTTTGGGACAGGGCTCCAGCCCCAGCATTTT